These 21 T cell receptor beta chains share one sample of origin, sequenced in a study of blood T cell repertoires in COVID-19. Sequencing used immunoSEQ multiplex PCR; TCRdb keeps in-frame clones, though not all of them. The sample gives fewer than 300,000 clones, around 92% of which show up once; under 3% is in the top ten. The sequenced sample was peripheral blood. The origin of the receptors is a person aged 18 to 35 with COVID-19, enrolled during active disease.

The chain combines TRBV30 with TRBJ2-7; 7 bases are a match to TRBD1. The CDR3 runs to 14 residues. Germline CDR1 reads GTSNPN; CDR2 reads SVGIG (reference sequence). The ends lost 2 bases at V and 3 bases at J; junction bases unmatched: 7. The CDR3 loop is CAWSRQGVGYEQYF. Written as DNA, the CDR3 is TGTGCCTGGAGTAGACAGGGCGTGGGCTACGAGCAGTACTTC.

The V call is TRBV5-1, the J call TRBJ2-7, with 7 positions matching TRBD2. This CDR3 has 15 residues. Losses at the gene ends were 4 bases for V and 0 bases for J; bases not matched to a gene: 7. CDR1 is SGHRS, CDR2 YFSETQ, per germline. The CDR3 here is CASSPSGASSYEQYF. The CDR3 DNA reads as TGCGCCAGCAGCCCCAGCGGGGCCAGCTCCTACGAGCAGTACTTC.

The chain employs TRBV24-1 and TRBJ2-5, with D possibly being TRBD2 (5 bases). The V gene lost 7 bases and the J gene lost 4 bases, with 21 bases spanning the gap. The CDR3 sequence is 16 residues long. Germline values: CDR1 KGHDR, CDR2 SFDVKD. CDR3 coding DNA: TGTGCCACCAGGCACCCTCAAACGGGGAACGGAGAGACCCAGTACTTC. Protein: CATRHPQTGNGETQYF.

The rearrangement uses TRBV5-1 and TRBJ1-1, with D perhaps TRBD1 (5 bases). Germline V gene lookup returns CDR1 SGHRS and CDR2 YFSETQ. This CDR3 is 17 amino acids long. V was trimmed by 0 bases and J by 1 base, leaving 16 bases between them. The CDR3 here is CASSLAPLQAANTEAFF. CDR3 DNA sequence: TGCGCCAGCAGCTTGGCCCCACTACAGGCGGCGAACACTGAAGCTTTCTTT.

This sequence joins TRBV6-2 or TRBV6-3 and TRBJ2-1; 11 positions agree with TRBD2. V lost 5 bases, J lost 7 bases, and 7 bases stayed unmatched. The germline CDR1 and CDR2 sequences are MNHEY and SVGEGT. CDR3 length equals 15 residues. The CDR3 reads CASSRPGLAENEQFF. The CDR3 DNA reads TGTGCCAGCAGTCGGCCGGGACTAGCGGAAAATGAGCAGTTCTTC.

The genes are TRBV15 and TRBJ1-3; no clear D. In germline, CDR1 is LNHNV, CDR2 YYDKDF (reference sequence). Trimming took off 8 bases at V and 0 bases at J, with 11 bases between the two ends. The CDR3 is 14 residues long. The CDR3 here is CATLMGGSGNTIYF. The DNA of the CDR3 is TGTGCCACCTTGATGGGAGGCTCTGGAAACACCATATATTTT.

Here the CDR3 DNA reads TGTGCCAGCAGCTTGGGGCAGGGAAGCAATCAGCCCCAGCATTTT. Translating it yields CASSLGQGSNQPQHF. This rearrangement joins TRBV5-6 to TRBJ1-5; D perhaps matches TRBD1 (5 bases). Trimming took off 0 bases at V and 1 base at J, with 8 bases between the two ends. Germline V gene data show CDR1 as SGHDT and CDR2 as YYEEEE. CDR3 size: 15 residues.

The rearrangement joins TRBV9 to TRBJ2-6, with a tentative D call TRBD1 (6 bases). The CDR3 has 16 residues. The V and J ends lost 3 bases and 2 bases respectively, with 12 bases between them. Germline CDR1 reads SGDLS; CDR2 reads YYNGEE. CDR3: CASSAGPGAGANVLTF. The CDR3 DNA reads TGTGCCAGCAGCGCAGGACCAGGGGCTGGGGCCAACGTCCTGACTTTC.

The rearrangement uses TRBV10-2 and TRBJ2-7; 12 nucleotides agree with TRBD1. Germline-derived CDR1 and CDR2 are WSHSY and SAAADI. V was pared by 10 bases and J by 7 bases, with 5 bases of the junction left unmatched. This CDR3 region has 12 residues. CDR3 DNA sequence: TGCGCCAAGGGACAGGGGGCGCGGGAGCAGTACTTC. Translation gives CAKGQGAREQYF.

V usage is TRBV19 and J usage is TRBJ1-2; tentative D call: TRBD1 (6 bases). The germline V gene has CDR1 LNHDA and CDR2 SQIVND (reference sequence). This CDR3 is 15 amino acids long. V was pared by 5 bases and J by 3 bases, with 16 bases between. CDR3 amino acids: CASSDRTANYYGYTF. CDR3 coding DNA: TGTGCCAGTAGTGACCGGACAGCAAATTACTATGGCTACACCTTC.

This clone has a handful of counts. The chain links TRBV19 to TRBJ1-4, with a tentative D call TRBD1 (6 bases). Germline V gene lookup returns CDR1 LNHDA and CDR2 SQIVND (reference sequence). The ends were cut back, 7 bases at V and 3 bases at J, with 21 bases in the middle. The CDR3 length is 17 residues. CDR3 in amino acids: CASMDGGAGEANEKLFF. The CDR3 region has the DNA TGTGCCAGTATGGACGGAGGCGCAGGGGAAGCTAATGAAAAACTGTTTTTT.

The CDR3 DNA follows: TGTGCCAGCAGTTACGGCGGCGGGAGTCGGTACGAGCAGTACTTC. It translates to CASSYGGGSRYEQYF. This chain uses TRBV6-2 or TRBV6-3 with TRBJ2-7; TRBD2 matches 7 bases. Germline assignment: CDR1 MNHEY and CDR2 SVGEGT. Germline trimming cut 2 bases from V and 4 bases from J; bases unmatched to any gene: 8. The CDR3 loop spans 15 amino acids.

This chain joins TRBV5-1 and TRBJ2-7; D is unclear. The CDR3 loop spans 13 amino acids. The V end lost 1 base, the J end lost 2 bases, and 7 bases lay between the germline ends. From germline, CDR1 is SGHRS and CDR2 YFSETQ. Here the CDR3 DNA reads TGCGCCAGCAGCTTGCTAGGCACCTACGAGCAGTACTTC. Its protein product is CASSLLGTYEQYF.

The CDR3 spells CASSLVPDTNTGELFF. CDR3 in DNA: TGTGCCAGCAGCTTGGTACCAGACACGAACACCGGGGAGCTGTTTTTT. The chain joins TRBV5-4 to TRBJ2-2; D unresolved. Germline lookup yields CDR1 SGHNT and CDR2 YYREEE (reference sequence). This CDR3 is built from 16 residues. Trimming left V 0 bases short and J 0 bases short, with 9 bases between.

This clone was picked up one time. The V and J genes are TRBV9 and TRBJ1-2, with 8 nucleotides matching TRBD1. This CDR3 region has 13 residues. Germline V gene sequence: CDR1 SGDLS, CDR2 YYNGEE. V trimming: 3 bases; J trimming: 8 bases; junction bases outside the gene matches: 6. CDR3 coding DNA: TGTGCCAGCAGCGAATCAGGGGGCGACGGCTACACCTTC. As protein: CASSESGGDGYTF. Filled out from reference TRBV9 and TRBJ1-2, the complete variable domain reads DSGVTQTPKHLITATGQRVTLRCSPRSGDLSVYWYQQSLDQGLQFLIQYYNGEERAKGNILERFSAQQFPDLHSELNLSSLELGDSALYFCASSESGGDGYTFGSGTRLTVV.

J is TRBJ2-3 and V is TRBV7-3, with 8 positions matching TRBD2. V shed 6 bases, J shed 4 bases, and the junction held 9 bases outside the gene matches. Germline V lookup: CDR1 SGHTA, CDR2 FQGTGA. CDR3 length equals 15 residues. Written as DNA, the CDR3 is TGTGCCAGCAGTCCGGGACTAGTAGGTTCAGATACGCAGTATTTT. It is translated as CASSPGLVGSDTQYF.

The chain uses TRBV6-1 and TRBJ1-5; maybe TRBD1 (5 bases). The V gene lost 0 bases and the J gene lost 1 base, with 7 bases spanning the gap. CDR3 length: 15 amino acids. Germline-derived CDR1 and CDR2 are MNHNS and SASEGT. The CDR3 region has the DNA TGTGCCAGCAGTGAAGCGGGGGGGAGCAATCAGCCCCAGCATTTT. Its translation is CASSEAGGSNQPQHF.

V and J are TRBV6-5 and TRBJ1-3, with TRBD1 identical over 7 bases. J was trimmed by 4 bases and V by 6 bases; bases with no gene match: 6. The CDR3 contains 14 residues. Germline loops: CDR1 MNHEY, CDR2 SVGAGI. CDR3 loop: CASRSRDRGNTIYF. In DNA form, the CDR3 reads TGTGCCAGCAGATCCCGGGACAGAGGAAACACCATATATTTT.

The count of this clone is one. The rearrangement uses TRBV25-1 and TRBJ2-7; 14 bases fit TRBD2. From germline, CDR1 is MGHDK and CDR2 SYGVNS. The CDR3 is 15 amino acids. After removal of 11 bases from V and 6 bases from J, the junction contained 12 bases not matched to a gene. For the CDR3, the DNA is TGTGCCCCACCAGGGACTAGCGGGAGATTGGGCGAGCAGTACTTC. It yields the protein CAPPGTSGRLGEQYF.

The V call is TRBV4-3, the J call TRBJ2-3, with 13 bases identical to TRBD2. Germline V gene sequence: CDR1 LGHNA, CDR2 YSLEER. The CDR3 is 19 residues long. V shed 0 bases, J shed 0 bases, and the junction held 6 bases outside the gene matches. The CDR3 loop reads CASSQEPLAGGFSTDTQYF. CDR3 coding DNA: TGCGCCAGCAGCCAAGAACCACTAGCGGGAGGGTTTAGCACAGATACGCAGTATTTT.

This sequence joins TRBV4-3 and TRBJ2-7; 9 nucleotides line up with TRBD1. This CDR3 has 16 residues. The germline gives CDR1 LGHNA, CDR2 YSLEER. V lost 3 bases, J lost 6 bases, and 12 bases stayed unmatched. CDR3 in DNA: TGCGCCAGCAGCCAGTATTACCGGGACAGGGTGGGCGAGCAGTACTTC. Protein: CASSQYYRDRVGEQYF.